The rows below give T cell receptor beta chains drawn from one sample of a study of cytomegalovirus exposure and HLA in healthy donors. Assay: immunoSEQ multiplex PCR; the TCRdb copy retains only in-frame clones and omits some. The table includes 150,000 or so clones, more than 75% detected once. Input material: PBMCs. The receptors here all came from a woman in her thirties or forties in good health and CMV-seronegative. CDR3s include the opening cysteine and the closing phenylalanine or tryptophan. The D gene is left open where the match is weak. Expanded clones get a size class; other rows say once, few or many, or leave the size out.

V	D	size	J	CDR3	DNA
TRBV28	.	few	TRBJ1-2	CASSFPNRASGYTF	TGTGCCAGCAGTTTCCCCAACAGGGCATCTGGCTACACCTTC
TRBV29-1	TRBD1	.	TRBJ1-3	CSVTGGDGNTIYF	TGCAGCGTTACAGGGGGTGATGGAAACACCATATATTTT
TRBV2	.	few	TRBJ2-1	CASRGPVEGEQFF	TGTGCCAGCAGGGGCCCGGTGGAGGGCGAGCAGTTCTTC
TRBV4-2	.	.	TRBJ2-3	CASSQVRLAADTQYF	TGTGCCAGCAGCCAAGTACGGCTAGCCGCAGATACGCAGTATTTT
TRBV27	TRBD1	.	TRBJ2-6	CASSLGQGAVGANGLTF	TGTGCCAGCAGTTTGGGACAGGGGGCTGTGGGGGCCAACGGCCTGACTTTC
TRBV14	TRBD1	.	TRBJ1-6	CASSAHGGQGGSPLHF	TGTGCCAGCAGCGCTCACGGGGGACAGGGCGGTTCACCCCTCCACTTT
TRBV9	.	.	TRBJ1-1	CASSPHEGSTEAFF	TGTGCCAGCAGCCCTCATGAGGGTTCCACTGAAGCTTTCTTT
TRBV6-5	.	many	TRBJ2-7	CASSYSLETYEQYF	TGTGCCAGCAGTTACTCGTTGGAGACCTACGAGCAGTACTTC
TRBV28	.	.	TRBJ1-2	CASSPRGIGRGYTF	TGTGCCAGCAGCCCTCGGGGGATAGGACGAGGCTACACCTTC
TRBV7-8	TRBD2	few	TRBJ2-2	CASSLVLAGGTNTGELFF	TGTGCCAGCAGCTTAGTTCTAGCGGGGGGCACGAACACCGGGGAGCTGTTTTTT
TRBV27	TRBD2	.	TRBJ2-7	CASSLGGSGEIYEQYF	TGTGCCAGCAGTCTCGGGGGTAGCGGGGAAATTTACGAGCAGTACTTC